This passage covers 12 T cell receptor beta chains from one sample sequenced in a study of beta chain features in type 1 diabetes. Study results and limitations: When Type 1 diabetes patients were examined, their TCRB CDR3s proved moderately but significantly shorter in all four CD4+ subsets.

Antigens of these TCRs are unknown. Expressed TCRB transcripts were sequenced because the entire RNA isolate underwent reverse transcription. Measured with immunoSEQ multiplex PCR; TCRdb has only the in-frame clones, and not every one. The repertoire holds about 700,000 clones, with around 15% as singletons. The sample comprised naive CD4+ T cells from blood. All receptors derive from a man aged 18-30 years with type 1 diabetes.

This clone was counted only a few times. V usage is TRBV2 and J usage is TRBJ1-1; D perhaps matches TRBD1 (5 bases). Germline assignment: CDR1 SNHLY and CDR2 FYNNEI. The germline V and J ends were trimmed by 6 bases and 0 bases, with 5 bases remaining between them. The CDR3 is made up of 12 amino acids. The CDR3 coding sequence is TGTGCCAGCAGGACAGTGAACACTGAAGCTTTCTTT. Amino acids: CASRTVNTEAFF. The complete variable domain, with remaining parts taken from reference TRBV2 and TRBJ1-1, reads EPEVTQTPSHQVTQMGQEVILRCVPISNHLYFYWYRQILGQKVEFLVSFYNNEISEKSEIFDDQFSVERPDGSNFTLKIRSTKLEDSAMYFCASRTVNTEAFFGQGTRLTVV.

This clone was counted between two and nine times. The chain employs TRBV30 and TRBJ1-3, with 7 bases that match TRBD1. The CDR3 extends over 14 amino acids. The J segment lost 4 bases and the V segment lost 5 bases, leaving 8 bases of the junction unmatched. CDR1 is GTSNPN and CDR2 is SVGIG in the germline V gene (reference sequence). The CDR3 DNA follows: TGTGCCTGGGATCCGGGACAGTTAGGAAACACCATATATTTT. As protein: CAWDPGQLGNTIYF.

The chain combines TRBV18 with TRBJ2-7; 10 positions agree with TRBD1. Looked up from germline, CDR1 is KGHSH and CDR2 is LQKENI. The CDR3 is made up of 18 amino acids. V gave up 4 bases and J gave up 2 bases; unmatched junction bases: 14. CDR3 in DNA: TGTGCCAGCTCACAACCGGGTTTGGACAGGGGGTCGCCCTACGAGCAGTACTTC. Protein product: CASSQPGLDRGSPYEQYF.

This chain joins TRBV2 and TRBJ2-1; perhaps TRBD1 as D (5 bases). Per the germline V gene, CDR1 is SNHLY and CDR2 is FYNNEI. V was trimmed by 2 bases and J by 4 bases, leaving 6 bases between them. The CDR3 runs to 13 residues. The CDR3 region has the DNA TGTGCCAGCAGTGAACAGGGTTACAATGAGCAGTTCTTC. Its translation: CASSEQGYNEQFF.

This clone turned up a few times. The rearrangement links TRBV9 to TRBJ2-1, with TRBD1 as a possible D gene (5 bases). The CDR3 has 15 residues. Trimming took off 6 bases at V and 4 bases at J, with 17 bases between the two ends. Germline V gene sequence: CDR1 SGDLS, CDR2 YYNGEE. The CDR3 reads CASTKGPTEYNEQFF. As DNA, the CDR3 is TGTGCCAGCACCAAAGGCCCGACAGAGTACAATGAGCAGTTCTTC.

This clone has just a few counts. DNA of the CDR3: TGTGCCAGCAGATGGACACGGAACTATGGCTACACCTTC. Amino acids: CASRWTRNYGYTF. The chain combines TRBV6-5 with TRBJ1-2; D is possibly TRBD1 (5 bases). CDR1 is MNHEY and CDR2 is SVGAGI in the germline V gene. V lost 6 bases, J lost 2 bases, and 10 bases lay in between. This CDR3 region has 13 residues.

The chain has TRBV2 and TRBJ2-7; D is ambiguous. The germline V gene has CDR1 SNHLY and CDR2 FYNNEI. This CDR3 is 11 amino acids long. The ends were cut back, 5 bases at V and 3 bases at J, with 5 bases in the middle. CDR3 nucleotides: TGTGCCAGCAGTCTTGACTACGAGCAGTACTTC. Its protein product is CASSLDYEQYF.

The chain recombines TRBV25-1 with TRBJ2-2; 7 nucleotides agree with TRBD2. The trim removed 1 base at V and 1 base at J, leaving 3 bases unmatched. The CDR3 length is 16 residues. The germline V gene encodes CDR1 MGHDK and CDR2 SYGVNS. Written as DNA, the CDR3 is TGTGCCAGCAGTGAATGGGGGGGTGTGAACACCGGGGAGCTGTTTTTT. Translating gives CASSEWGGVNTGELFF.

The J gene is TRBJ2-3, the V gene TRBV5-1; the match to TRBD2 covers 10 bases. The V segment lost 0 bases and the J segment 6 bases; nucleotides outside the gene matches: 7. Germline V gene sequence: CDR1 SGHRS, CDR2 YFSETQ. CDR3 length: 16 residues. The CDR3 spells CASSLEGTSALDTQYF. CDR3 DNA sequence: TGCGCCAGCAGCTTGGAAGGGACTAGCGCCTTGGATACGCAGTATTTT.

This clone was counted between two and nine times. This chain connects TRBV1 to TRBJ1-2; TRBD1, the table's D call, was not compared with the DNA. TRBV1 is listed as a pseudogene. The CDR3 spans 16 residues. CDR3 in amino acids: CTSSQPTPVHWYGYTF. CDR3 in DNA: TGCACCAGCAGCCAACCAACCCCAGTGCATTGGTATGGCTACACCTTC.

The chain joins TRBV30 to TRBJ2-5; D gene unclear. V shed 4 bases and J shed 3 bases, with 6 bases lying between them. The CDR3 spans 11 residues. CDR1 GTSNPN and CDR2 SVGIG come from the germline V gene (reference sequence). This CDR3 reads CAWTRKETQYF. The CDR3 bases are TGTGCCTGGACCCGGAAAGAGACCCAGTACTTC.

The genes are TRBV9 and TRBJ2-1, with 7 positions matching TRBD1. The V gene's germline CDR1 is SGDLS and CDR2 YYNGEE. Trimming took 3 bases from V and 2 from J; bases not matched to a gene: 5. This CDR3 comprises 15 residues. The CDR3 loop reads CASSAGQLPYNEQFF. The DNA for the CDR3 is TGTGCCAGCAGCGCGGGACAGTTACCCTACAATGAGCAGTTCTTC. Supplemented by reference TRBV9 and TRBJ2-1, the full variable domain reads DSGVTQTPKHLITATGQRVTLRCSPRSGDLSVYWYQQSLDQGLQFLIQYYNGEERAKGNILERFSAQQFPDLHSELNLSSLELGDSALYFCASSAGQLPYNEQFFGPGTRLTVL.